Included here is one T cell receptor beta chain sequence, with context. The data were obtained in a study of cytomegalovirus exposure and HLA in healthy donors. The PCR employed 60 Vbeta primers together with 13 Jbeta primers. Libraries were prepared by immunoSEQ multiplex PCR; TCRdb keeps only in-frame clonotypes and omits some of them. The repertoire includes some 190,000 clones, roughly 80% of them detected once, and roughly 2.1% sits in the top ten. Trimming removed 0 bases from V and 3 bases from J, with 10 bases in between. CDR3 length: 14 amino acids. Germline lookup yields CDR1 SGDLS and CDR2 YYNGEE.

The chain couples TRBV9 to TRBJ2-7; D is perhaps TRBD2 (6 bases). The sample was PBMCs. This TCR came from a woman between 25 and 40 years old in good health and CMV-seropositive. Written as DNA, the CDR3 is TGTGCCAGCAGCGTAGACGGGAGCGTCTACGAGCAGTACTTC. Its protein product is CASSVDGSVYEQYF.